The source of this T cell receptor beta chain is a study of cytomegalovirus exposure and HLA in healthy donors. Findings of the study overall: In a later analysis, compared with equally common non-associated chains, HLA-associated beta chains were more expanded.

The CDR3 consists of 15 residues. The germline CDR1 and CDR2 sequences are SGHRS and YFSETQ. The V gene lost 0 bases and the J gene lost 6 bases, with 15 bases spanning the gap. Participants comprised healthy donors of bone marrow. About this clone itself: Antigen: not known.

It was with 60 Vbeta and 13 Jbeta primers that the PCR ran. Method: immunoSEQ multiplex PCR; TCRdb's copy keeps in-frame clones and lacks some. The sample records roughly 130,000 clones, around 80% being singletons. The chain couples TRBV5-1 to TRBJ1-1; D is possibly TRBD1 (6 bases). The receptor's source is a woman aged 45-65 years in good health and CMV-seropositive. Sequencing used PBMCs. CDR3 amino acids: CASSLAGRGLSEAFF. Written as DNA, the CDR3 is TGCGCCAGCAGCTTGGCGGGCAGGGGTCTCTCTGAAGCTTTCTTT. The complete variable domain, with remaining parts taken from reference TRBV5-1 and TRBJ1-1, reads KAGVTQTPRYLIKTRGQQVTLSCSPISGHRSVSWYQQTPGQGLQFLFEYFSETQRNKGNFPGRFSGRQFSNSRSEMNVSTLELGDSALYLCASSLAGRGLSEAFFGQGTRLTVV.